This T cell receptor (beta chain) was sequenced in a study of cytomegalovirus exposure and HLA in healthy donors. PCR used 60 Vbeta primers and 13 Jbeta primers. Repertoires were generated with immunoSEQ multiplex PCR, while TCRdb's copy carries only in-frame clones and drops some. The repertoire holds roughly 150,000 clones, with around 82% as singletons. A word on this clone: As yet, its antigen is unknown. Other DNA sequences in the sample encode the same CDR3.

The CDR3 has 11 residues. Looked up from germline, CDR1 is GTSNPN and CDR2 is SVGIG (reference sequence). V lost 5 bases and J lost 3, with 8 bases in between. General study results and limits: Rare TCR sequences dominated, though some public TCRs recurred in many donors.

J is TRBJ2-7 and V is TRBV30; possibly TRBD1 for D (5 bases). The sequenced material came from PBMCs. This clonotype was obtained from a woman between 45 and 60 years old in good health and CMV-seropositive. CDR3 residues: CAWSTGYEQYF. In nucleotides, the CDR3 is TGTGCCTGGTCCACAGGCTACGAGCAGTACTTC.